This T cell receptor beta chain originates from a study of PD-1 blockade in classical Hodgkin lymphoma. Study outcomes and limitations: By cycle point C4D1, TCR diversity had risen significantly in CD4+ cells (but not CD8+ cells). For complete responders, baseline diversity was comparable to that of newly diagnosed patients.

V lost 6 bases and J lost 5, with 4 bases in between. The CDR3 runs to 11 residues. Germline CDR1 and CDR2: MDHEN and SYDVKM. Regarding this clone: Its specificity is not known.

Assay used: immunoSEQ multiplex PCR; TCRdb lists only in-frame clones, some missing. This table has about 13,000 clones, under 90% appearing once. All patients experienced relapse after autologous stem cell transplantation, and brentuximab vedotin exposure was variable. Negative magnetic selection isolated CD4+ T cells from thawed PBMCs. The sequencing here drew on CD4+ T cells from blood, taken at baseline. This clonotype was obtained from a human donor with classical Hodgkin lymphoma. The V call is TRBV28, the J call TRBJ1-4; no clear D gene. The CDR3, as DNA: TGTGCCAGCAGGGAGAATGAAAAACTGTTTTTT. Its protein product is CASRENEKLFF.